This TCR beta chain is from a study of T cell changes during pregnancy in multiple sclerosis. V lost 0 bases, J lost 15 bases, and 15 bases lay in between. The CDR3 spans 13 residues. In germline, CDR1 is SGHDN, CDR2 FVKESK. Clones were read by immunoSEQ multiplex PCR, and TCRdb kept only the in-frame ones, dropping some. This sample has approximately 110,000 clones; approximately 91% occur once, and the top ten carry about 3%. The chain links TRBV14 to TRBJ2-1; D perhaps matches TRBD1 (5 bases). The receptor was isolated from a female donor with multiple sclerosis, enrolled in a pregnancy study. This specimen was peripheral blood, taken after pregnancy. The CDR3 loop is CASSQDISRAPFF. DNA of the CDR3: TGTGCCAGCAGCCAAGATATCTCCAGGGCACCGTTCTTC.